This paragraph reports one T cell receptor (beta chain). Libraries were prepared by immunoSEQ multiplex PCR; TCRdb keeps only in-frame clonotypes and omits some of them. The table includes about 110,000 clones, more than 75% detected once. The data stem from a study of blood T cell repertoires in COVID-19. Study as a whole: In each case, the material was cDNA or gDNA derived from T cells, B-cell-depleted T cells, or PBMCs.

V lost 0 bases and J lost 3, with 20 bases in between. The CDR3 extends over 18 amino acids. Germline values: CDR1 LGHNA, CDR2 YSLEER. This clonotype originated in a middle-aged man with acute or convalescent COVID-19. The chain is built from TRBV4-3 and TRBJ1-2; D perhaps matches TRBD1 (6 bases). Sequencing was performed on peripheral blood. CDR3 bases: TGCGCCAGCAGCCAAGATATAGGAGGTGCTGGGACATACTATGGCTACACCTTC. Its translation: CASSQDIGGAGTYYGYTF.